The text below deals with one T cell receptor beta chain. Which antigen it targets is not known. One base away there is no much larger clone; base qualities are not given. The sample comes from a study of identifying expanded T cells in peripheral blood (dated by TCRdb to between 2018 and 2021). Study-level background: Technical replicates were generated by sequencing separate aliquots of the same genomic DNA pool, and four replicates were compared pairwise. What the research found in general, with its limitations: Variance in clone template counts between roughly two-week samples significantly increased with total template count across all healthy donors. The binomial model flagged approximately 1.2 differentially abundant clones between technical replicates, compared with about 15 over approximately two weeks and about 20 over approximately four weeks. The authors expected that over much longer intervals, such as months to years, biological variance in healthy repertoires might increase even further. Across all healthy-donor time intervals, the beta-binomial model significantly lowered both the number of clones called differentially abundant and the false-positive rate.

The germline V and J ends show losses of 3 bases and 4 bases respectively, and no gene match explains 9 bases of the junction. The germline V gene (reference sequence) gives CDR1 as GTSNPN and CDR2 as SVGIG. The CDR3 numbers 15 residues from cysteine through phenylalanine. Left in the record is the CDR3 DNA by itself, 45 bases read in frame from the first base. TCRbeta CDR3 regions were profiled by bias-controlled multiplex PCR amplification of genomic DNA with the immunoSEQ Assay. As for the authors' bioinformatics: To quantify the absolute abundance of each unique TCRbeta CDR3 region, the sequences were collapsed and filtered. Differential abundance was assessed using a binomial (Fisher-equivalent) model and a beta-binomial model in which time-dependent variance fitted from healthy donors was added. Clones with fewer than 5 combined templates were removed, and a clone was called differentially abundant if the clone's Benjamini-Hochberg FDR was below 0.01. In the beta-binomial model, variance was expressed as a function of the total template count across the two samples, in the form v = (b*log(k)+a)^2. TCRdb's version of the immuneACCESS table is confined to in-frame rearrangements and falls short of the full clone set. An unresolved V gene accounts for under half of the shortfall where checked; the remainder is of unknown origin. Clone size and the V and J calls come from that table; the DNA yielded D and trimming. For this sample the table gives over 85,000 clones, of which around 88% were detected only once. 14% of the sample is held by the ten biggest clonotypes.

During the collection period, no infections or other immune events were recorded for the healthy donors. Blood repertoires from healthy donors were used as a training cohort for calibrating time-dependent variance in a beta-binomial model of differential abundance of T-cell clones. There were around ten healthy donors in the training cohort, of whom 3 were female and 7 were male. Donor ages ranged from about 29 to 70 years, with an average of around 45 years. Whole blood from each healthy donor was obtained from a commercial supplier and was collected at three time points about two weeks apart. For immunosequencing, genomic DNA was extracted from unsorted whole blood.

Sequences were obtained from blood. The chain joins TRBV30 to TRBJ2-3, with TRBD2 matching 8 junction bases. The TCR originated in a person aged 18-70 years in good health. The CDR3 has the sequence CAWSRGGRGADTQYF. The DNA sequence is given as TGTGCCTGGAGCCGGGGGGGGAGAGGGGCAGATACGCAGTATTTT. Where the CDR3 stops, the reference TRBV30 and TRBJ2-3 genes take over; the full variable domain is SQTIHQWPATLVQPVGSPLSLECTVEGTSNPNLYWYRQAAGRGLQLLFYSVGIGQISSEVPQNLSASRPQDRQFILSSKKLLLSDSGFYLCAWSRGGRGADTQYFGPGTRLTVL.